This entry lists 9 T cell receptor beta chains sequenced from one sample in a study of blood T cell repertoires in COVID-19. Assay: immunoSEQ multiplex PCR; the TCRdb copy retains only in-frame clones and omits some. This table has 110,000 or so clones, approximately 85% appearing once. The sequencing sample was made of peripheral blood. Every receptor here comes from a man aged 35-49 years with acute or convalescent COVID-19.

DNA for the CDR3: TGCGCCAGCAGCAAGAACAGGGTAGGGGCAGATACGCAGTATTTT. It is translated as CASSKNRVGADTQYF. This rearrangement joins TRBV5-1 to TRBJ2-3; maybe TRBD1 (6 bases). The V end lost 4 bases, the J end lost 4 bases, and 16 bases lay between the germline ends. The CDR3 loop spans 15 amino acids. Germline V CDR1 and CDR2: SGHRS, YFSETQ.

The chain links TRBV5-5 to TRBJ2-6; the D is unclear. The germline gives CDR1 SGHKS, CDR2 YYEKEE (reference sequence). CDR3 length: 13 residues. Trimming took 2 bases from V and 4 from J, leaving 4 bases between them. The CDR3 DNA is TGTGCCAGCAGCTTCGCGGGGGCCAACGTCCTGACTTTC. Translating gives CASSFAGANVLTF.

The V and J genes are TRBV6-5 and TRBJ1-1; a possible D gene is TRBD1 (5 bases). Germline V gene sequence: CDR1 MNHEY, CDR2 SVGAGI. V was clipped by 8 bases and J by 4 bases, with 14 bases between them. The CDR3 is made up of 13 amino acids. The DNA of the CDR3 is TGTGCCAGCCCGGGAGGGGAGGTCACTGAAGCTTTCTTT. Amino acids: CASPGGEVTEAFF.

The V gene is TRBV24-1, the J gene TRBJ2-1; 10 bases line up with TRBD2. CDR1 is KGHDR, CDR2 SFDVKD, per germline. The CDR3 sequence is 15 residues long. V trimming: 2 bases; J trimming: 7 bases; junction bases outside the gene matches: 4. The CDR3 sequence is CATSDWPSGGNEQFF. The CDR3 DNA is TGTGCCACCAGTGATTGGCCTAGCGGGGGTAATGAGCAGTTCTTC.

This chain joins TRBV18 and TRBJ2-3; 7 bases match TRBD2. Trimming took 4 bases from V and 5 from J; bases not matched to a gene: 3. The CDR3 is 13 residues long. Germline CDR1 and CDR2: KGHSH and LQKENI. CDR3 protein: CASSRDYQDTQYF. For the CDR3, the DNA is TGTGCCAGCTCACGGGACTATCAAGATACGCAGTATTTT. Using reference TRBV18 and TRBJ2-3 for the parts outside the CDR3, the full variable domain is NAGVMQNPRHLVRRRGQEARLRCSPMKGHSHVYWYRQLPEEGLKFMVYLQKENIIDESGMPKERFSAEFPKEGPSILRIQQVVRGDSAAYFCASSRDYQDTQYFGPGTRLTVL.

The chain employs TRBV19 and TRBJ2-7; 8 bases are a match to TRBD1. Germline loops: CDR1 LNHDA, CDR2 SQIVND (reference sequence). The CDR3 length is 15 residues. The trim removed 6 bases at V and 2 bases at J, leaving 9 bases unmatched. CDR3 amino acids: CASSRDRGETYEQYF. For the CDR3, the DNA is TGTGCCAGTAGCCGTGACAGGGGCGAGACCTACGAGCAGTACTTC.

The rearrangement uses TRBV19 and TRBJ2-7, with D maybe TRBD1 (5 bases). The CDR3 has 13 residues. The V gene's germline CDR1 is LNHDA and CDR2 SQIVND (reference sequence). The CDR3 DNA follows: TGTGACGCGGCCGAACAGGACCCCCACGAGCAGTACTTC. It codes for CDAAEQDPHEQYF.

This clone has just one count. V gene TRBV30 combines with J gene TRBJ1-1, with 10 bases matching TRBD1. CDR1 and CDR2 from the germline V gene are GTSNPN and SVGIG (reference sequence). The CDR3 has 14 amino acids. With V trimmed by 5 bases and J by 5 bases, 8 bases remained unmatched. CDR3 sequence: CAWAPDRGRTEAFF. Here the CDR3 DNA reads TGTGCCTGGGCGCCCGACAGGGGGCGGACTGAAGCTTTCTTT.

This rearrangement joins TRBV24-1 to TRBJ2-7; 9 nucleotides line up with TRBD2. V gave up 3 bases and J gave up 8 bases; unmatched junction bases: 1. CDR1 is KGHDR and CDR2 is SFDVKD in the germline V gene. The CDR3 runs 12 residues. CDR3 coding DNA: TGTGCCACCAGTGATCTAGCGGGAAAGCAGTACTTC. Protein: CATSDLAGKQYF.